The clone carrying this T cell receptor beta chain was detected ten times or more. No antigen is known for it. The data are from a study of metastatic and nonmetastatic thyroid tumors. Study background: Repertoire comparison spanned blood and tumor or nodule tissue of malignant and benign thyroid patients. The study's findings and limits: Reports indicated that malignant thyroid tumors showed significantly higher TCR beta diversity than benign nodules did, in blood and tumor.

Patients underwent thyroid surgery, and none had received any treatment before it. Germline V gene sequence: CDR1 DFQATT, CDR2 SNEGSKA (reference sequence). This CDR3 spans 13 amino acids. V was clipped by 1 base and J by 0 bases, with 4 bases between them. TCRdb reassembled clones from the PCR reads with MiXCR. The sample records about 31,000 clones, 18% being singletons. Sequencing input: blood. The clonotype originates from a female donor with papillary thyroid cancer or a benign thyroid nodule (not recorded which). Some clones in this sample may be carry-over from other donors' samples. The J gene is TRBJ1-5, the V gene TRBV20-1; D not certain. The CDR3 DNA follows: TGCAGTGCTAGAGTGGATAGCAATCAGCCCCAGCATTTT. This translates into CSARVDSNQPQHF.